This T cell receptor beta chain appears in the sequencing data of a study of blood T cell repertoires in COVID-19. Study-wide context: Samples taken during acute and convalescent COVID-19 were collected in the United States, Italy and Spain. In each case, the material was cDNA or gDNA derived from T cells, B-cell-depleted T cells, or PBMCs.

The CDR3 consists of 16 residues. Germline CDR1 LGHNA, CDR2 YNFKEQ. J gave up 5 bases and V 0 bases, and 3 bases lay outside the gene matches. Methods used by the authors: Estimation of nucleated cell counts relied on the amplification of reference gene primers. Clones were read by immunoSEQ multiplex PCR, and TCRdb kept only the in-frame ones, dropping some. V and J calls plus clone size are reproduced from that table; the DNA served to infer D and trimming. The data contain around 140,000 clones, roughly 84% of them seen just once; the ten biggest clones take up approximately 4.6%. Sequences were obtained from peripheral blood. This rearrangement joins TRBV4-2 to TRBJ1-6, with 8 bases that match TRBD1. This receptor was obtained from a human donor in a cohort sampled during active COVID-19. This CDR3 reads CASSQEDRADNSPLHF. As DNA, the CDR3 is TGTGCCAGCAGCCAAGAGGACAGGGCCGATAATTCACCCCTCCACTTT.